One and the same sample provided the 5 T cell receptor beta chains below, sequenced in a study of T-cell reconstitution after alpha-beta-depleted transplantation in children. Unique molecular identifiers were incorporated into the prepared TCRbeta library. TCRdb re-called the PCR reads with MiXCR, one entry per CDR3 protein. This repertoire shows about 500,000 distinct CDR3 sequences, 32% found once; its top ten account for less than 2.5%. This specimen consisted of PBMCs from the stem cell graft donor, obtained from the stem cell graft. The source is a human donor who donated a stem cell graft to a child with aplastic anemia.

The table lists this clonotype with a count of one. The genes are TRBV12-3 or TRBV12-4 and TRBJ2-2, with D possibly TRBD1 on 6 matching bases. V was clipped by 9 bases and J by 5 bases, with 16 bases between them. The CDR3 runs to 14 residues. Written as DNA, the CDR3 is TGTGCCAGTCGCGCAGGGGTGACAACCGGGGAGCTGTTTTTT. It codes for CASRAGVTTGELFF.

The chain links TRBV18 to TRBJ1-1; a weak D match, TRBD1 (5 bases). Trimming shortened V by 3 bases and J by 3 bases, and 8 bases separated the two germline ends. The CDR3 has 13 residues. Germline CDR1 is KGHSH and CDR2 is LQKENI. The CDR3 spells CASSPGVDTEAFF. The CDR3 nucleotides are TGTGCCAGCTCACCGGGGGTAGACACTGAAGCTTTCTTT.

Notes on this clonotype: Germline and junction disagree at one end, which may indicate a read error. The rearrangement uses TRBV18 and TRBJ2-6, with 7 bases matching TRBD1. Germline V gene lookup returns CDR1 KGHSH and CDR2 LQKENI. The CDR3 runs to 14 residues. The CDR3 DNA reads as TGTGCCAGCTCCGAGGGGGCTGGGGCCAACGTCCTCACTTTC. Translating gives CASSEGAGANVLTF.

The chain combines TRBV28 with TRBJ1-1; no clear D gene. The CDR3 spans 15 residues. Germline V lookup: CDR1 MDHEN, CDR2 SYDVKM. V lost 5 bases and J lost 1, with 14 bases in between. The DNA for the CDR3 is TGTGCCAGCAGTAGTCTAGAGTTCGGGAACACTGAAGCTTTCTTT. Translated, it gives CASSSLEFGNTEAFF.

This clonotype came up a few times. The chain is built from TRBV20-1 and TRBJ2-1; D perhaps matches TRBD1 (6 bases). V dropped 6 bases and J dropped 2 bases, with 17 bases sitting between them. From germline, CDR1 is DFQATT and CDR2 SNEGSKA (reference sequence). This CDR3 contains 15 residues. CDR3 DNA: TGCAGTGCAGGCCCCAGGACAGTTACCTACAATGAGCAGTTCTTC. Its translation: CSAGPRTVTYNEQFF.